Listed here are 20 T cell receptor beta chains from one sample, sequenced in a study of OX40 agonist ivuxolimab in advanced cancers. The assay was immunoSEQ multiplex PCR, and TCRdb's table has in-frame clones only and misses some. Counted here are under 35,000 clones, around 93% occurring once; the ten biggest clones make up about 33%. The sample here was CD4+ or CD8+ T cells sorted from blood, taken in a trial of the OX40 agonist ivuxolimab. The receptor source for this set is an adult with an advanced solid tumor such as melanoma, head and neck, liver or kidney cancer.

This sequence joins TRBV5-5 and TRBJ1-5, with D maybe TRBD1 (5 bases). This CDR3 contains 16 residues. V lost 5 bases and J lost 1, with 16 bases in between. In germline, CDR1 is SGHKS, CDR2 YYEKEE (reference sequence). This chain's CDR3 is CASSPFQGYSNQPQHF. Written as DNA, the CDR3 is TGTGCCAGCAGTCCATTTCAGGGTTACAGCAATCAGCCCCAGCATTTT.

This sequence joins TRBV5-1 and TRBJ2-6; 11 bases agree with TRBD1. V was clipped by 0 bases and J by 0 bases; unmatched bases: 11. The V gene's germline CDR1 is SGHRS and CDR2 YFSETQ. The CDR3 has 21 amino acids. The CDR3 DNA is TGCGCCAGCAGCTTGGGGGCCCGGACAGGGGGCCCGACCTCTGGGGCCAACGTCCTGACTTTC. This encodes CASSLGARTGGPTSGANVLTF.

This chain joins TRBV27 and TRBJ2-2; D perhaps matches TRBD1 (9 bases). The germline gives CDR1 MNHEY, CDR2 SMNVEV (reference sequence). The CDR3 length is 16 residues. V was clipped by 3 bases and J by 4 bases, with 15 bases between them. CDR3: CASSFIAGQGTGELFF. In nucleotides, the CDR3 is TGTGCCAGCAGTTTTATAGCGGGACAGGGCACCGGGGAGCTGTTTTTT.

This chain connects TRBV28 to TRBJ1-1, with D perhaps matching TRBD1 (6 bases). Germline assignment: CDR1 MDHEN and CDR2 SYDVKM. Deletions cut 2 bases from V and 10 bases from J, with 14 bases between. The CDR3 sequence is 13 residues long. CDR3 nucleotides: TGTGCCAGCAGTTTAGCGGGGGGCGAAGGAGCTTTCTTT. It yields the protein CASSLAGGEGAFF.

This sequence joins TRBV7-9 and TRBJ1-2; no clear D. V lost 5 bases, J lost 7 bases, and 17 bases lay in between. Per the germline V gene, CDR1 is SEHNR and CDR2 is FQNEAQ (reference sequence). This CDR3 has 14 amino acids. The CDR3 protein is CASSRPETTGGYTF. The CDR3 DNA reads TGTGCCAGCAGCCGCCCTGAAACTACCGGTGGCTACACCTTC.

The chain is built from TRBV7-6 and TRBJ1-5; TRBD1 is a possible D gene (6 bases). The length of the CDR3 is 19 residues. Germline V gene lookup returns CDR1 SGHVS and CDR2 FNYEAQ. Trimming shortened V by 1 base and J by 4 bases, and 23 bases separated the two germline ends. CDR3 nucleotides: TGTGCCAGCAGCTTAGAGGCGTGGTCAGGGGATCCGATGAATCAGCCCCAGCATTTT. It translates to CASSLEAWSGDPMNQPQHF.

J is TRBJ2-1 and V is TRBV6-6; D perhaps matches TRBD1 (6 bases). The CDR3 is 14 amino acids. V gave up 10 bases and J gave up 8 bases, with 21 bases separating them. Per the germline V gene, CDR1 is MNHNY and CDR2 is SVGAGI (reference sequence). The chain's CDR3 is CATRTNRVLDEQFF. The CDR3 DNA follows: TGTGCCACCCGAACGAACAGGGTACTCGATGAGCAGTTCTTC.

V gene TRBV19 combines with J gene TRBJ2-2; D remains ambiguous. Germline V gene sequence: CDR1 LNHDA, CDR2 SQIVND (reference sequence). This CDR3 is built from 12 residues. With 8 bases removed from V and 7 bases from J, the gap between germline ends came to 11 bases. CDR3 protein: CASGVADGELFF. The CDR3 DNA follows: TGTGCCAGTGGTGTAGCAGACGGGGAGCTGTTTTTT.

The chain employs TRBV5-1 and TRBJ2-2; D call uncertain. Germline values: CDR1 SGHRS, CDR2 YFSETQ. The V end was cut by 5 bases, the J end by 6 bases, with 17 bases between. The CDR3 extends over 15 amino acids. The CDR3 protein is CASRTTPTGAGELFF. The CDR3 region has the DNA TGCGCCAGCAGAACCACCCCCACGGGTGCCGGGGAGCTGTTTTTT.

The chain carries TRBV30 and TRBJ2-7, with D possibly being TRBD1 (5 bases). The germline gives CDR1 GTSNPN, CDR2 SVGIG (reference sequence). Trimming stripped 3 bases from V and 2 bases from J, with 11 bases between. The CDR3 spans 13 residues. The CDR3 coding sequence is TGTGCCTGGAGCTTCAGGGAACCCTACGAGCAGTACTTC. Residues: CAWSFREPYEQYF.

The chain carries TRBV4-3 and TRBJ2-1; D remains unclear. Germline CDR1 and CDR2: LGHNA and YSLEER. The CDR3 runs to 15 residues. V lost 0 bases, J lost 11 bases, and 17 bases lay in between. CDR3 bases: TGCGCCAGCAGCCAAGATAGGTGGCCTCAAAAAAAGCAGTTCTTC. As protein: CASSQDRWPQKKQFF.

In nucleotides, the CDR3 is TGTGCCAGCCCTGCCGATCGGGACCCGGGGTCCGGGACTGAAGCTTTCTTT. This codes for CASPADRDPGSGTEAFF. The chain has TRBV7-9 and TRBJ1-1, with D perhaps matching TRBD1 (5 bases). The germline V and J ends were trimmed by 8 bases and 5 bases, with 27 bases remaining between them. The CDR3 sequence is 17 residues long. Germline-derived CDR1 and CDR2 are SEHNR and FQNEAQ (reference sequence).

The V and J genes are TRBV19 and TRBJ2-2; TRBD1 matches at 7 bases. Germline CDR1 is LNHDA and CDR2 is SQIVND (reference sequence). The J segment lost 6 bases and the V segment lost 0 bases, leaving 7 bases of the junction unmatched. This CDR3 has 16 amino acids. As DNA, the CDR3 is TGTGCCAGTAGTATAGAAACAGACAGGGCTTCCGGGGAGCTGTTTTTT. Its translation is CASSIETDRASGELFF.

A single count supports this clone. The chain's CDR3 is CASSYTGTALFAGAFNEQFF. In DNA form, the CDR3 reads TGCGCCAGCAGTTATACCGGGACAGCACTTTTTGCGGGAGCGTTTAATGAGCAGTTCTTC. The V call is TRBV10-1, the J call TRBJ2-1; D assignment may be TRBD1 or TRBD2 (7 bases each). The CDR3 totals 20 residues. Trimming cost V 5 bases and J 7 bases, with 33 bases left between them. Germline V gene sequence: CDR1 WNHNN, CDR2 SYGVQD (reference sequence).

J is TRBJ2-4 and V is TRBV19; D possibly corresponds to TRBD1 (6 bases). This CDR3 has 15 amino acids. The germline gives CDR1 LNHDA, CDR2 SQIVND (reference sequence). V was pared by 7 bases and J by 7 bases, with 20 bases between. CDR3 region: CASKGTRQGENIQYF. CDR3 DNA: TGTGCCAGTAAAGGGACACGCCAAGGGGAGAACATTCAGTACTTC.

The chain recombines TRBV5-8 with TRBJ2-1; D unclear. The CDR3 runs 13 residues. V gave up 0 bases and J gave up 8 bases, with 9 bases separating them. Germline loops: CDR1 SGHTS, CDR2 YDEGEE. DNA for the CDR3: TGTGCCAGCAGCTTGGTGTCCAGCGATGAGCAGTTCTTC. Its translation: CASSLVSSDEQFF. The full variable domain, completed using reference TRBV5-8 and TRBJ2-1, is EAGVTQSPTHLIKTRGQQATLRCSPISGHTSVYWYQQALGLGLQFLLWYDEGEERNRGNFPPRFSGRQFPNYSSELNVNALELEDSALYLCASSLVSSDEQFFGPGTRLTVL.

V gene TRBV5-6 combines with J gene TRBJ1-5; D remains ambiguous. Germline assignment: CDR1 SGHDT and CDR2 YYEEEE. V lost 3 bases and J 11 bases, leaving 12 bases between the germline ends. This CDR3 is 12 amino acids long. The CDR3 protein is CASSYLAGSQHF. The DNA of the CDR3 is TGTGCCAGCAGCTACCTGGCAGGTTCCCAGCATTTT.

This rearrangement joins TRBV9 to TRBJ2-7; no firm D call. This CDR3 has 15 amino acids. The V end was cut by 3 bases, the J end by 6 bases, with 19 bases between. Looked up from germline, CDR1 is SGDLS and CDR2 is YYNGEE. The CDR3 spells CASSAANARMSEQYF. In DNA form, the CDR3 reads TGTGCCAGCAGCGCCGCCAACGCAAGGATGTCCGAGCAGTACTTC.

V and J are TRBV5-1 and TRBJ2-2; TRBD2 matches 8 bases. The CDR3 is made up of 17 amino acids. Germline V gives CDR1 SGHRS, CDR2 YFSETQ. V shed 1 base, J shed 4 bases, and the junction held 9 bases outside the gene matches. CDR3 protein: CASSLTPGGGITGELFF. CDR3 in DNA: TGCGCCAGCAGCTTGACACCCGGGGGGGGGATCACCGGGGAGCTGTTTTTT.

J is TRBJ2-7 and V is TRBV11-1; 14 nucleotides agree with TRBD2. Germline CDR1 SGHAT, CDR2 FQDESV (reference sequence). The V gene end was trimmed by 5 bases and the J gene end by 0 bases; junction bases not matched to a gene: 3. The CDR3 extends over 16 amino acids. CDR3 amino acids: CASSPGLAGGSYEQYF. As DNA, the CDR3 is TGTGCCAGCAGCCCAGGACTAGCGGGAGGCTCCTACGAGCAGTACTTC.